This passage covers 32 T cell receptor beta chains from one sample sequenced in a study of CD8+ T cells in alopecia areata. Extraction and reverse transcription of RNA yielded cDNA as the sequencing template. Profiled with immunoSEQ multiplex PCR; TCRdb holds only in-frame clones, not every one. This sample yields approximately 120,000 clones, of which roughly 50% are seen a single time; over 9.5% belongs to the top ten. Sequencing was done on a sample of NKG2D-low CD8+ T cells sorted from blood. The receptors here all came from a human donor with alopecia areata.

J is TRBJ2-3 and V is TRBV6-5; D call uncertain. Germline lookup yields CDR1 MNHEY and CDR2 SVGAGI. This CDR3 region has 11 residues. The V end was cut by 5 bases, the J end by 6 bases, with 6 bases between. DNA of the CDR3: TGTGCCAGCAGTATCCTGGATACGCAGTATTTT. Protein product: CASSILDTQYF.

This clone was found a few times. This rearrangement joins TRBV7-9 to TRBJ2-2, with a possible D match to TRBD2 (6 bases). Germline CDR1 and CDR2: SEHNR and FQNEAQ (reference sequence). The CDR3 runs 13 residues. V was clipped by 8 bases and J by 5 bases, with 12 bases between them. The CDR3 reads CASFSGGTGELFF. The CDR3 nucleotides are TGTGCCAGCTTTTCCGGGGGTACCGGGGAGCTGTTTTTT.

This clone was seen more than once but under ten times. The V and J genes are TRBV29-1 and TRBJ1-4, with TRBD1 as a possible D gene (5 bases). This CDR3 is built from 14 residues. V lost 3 bases, J lost 2 bases, and 10 bases lay in between. Germline loops: CDR1 SQVTM, CDR2 ANQGSEA. CDR3: CSVEGGTTNEKLFF. The DNA for the CDR3 is TGCAGCGTTGAGGGGGGAACGACTAATGAAAAACTGTTTTTT.

The chain has TRBV5-6 and TRBJ2-3; D not resolved. The germline gives CDR1 SGHDT, CDR2 YYEEEE. V dropped 1 base and J dropped 6 bases, with 6 bases sitting between them. The CDR3 spans 12 residues. CDR3 region: CASSLIEDTQYF. The DNA of the CDR3 is TGTGCCAGCAGCTTGATTGAGGATACGCAGTATTTT.

This clone has more than one count but fewer than ten. This chain uses TRBV29-1 with TRBJ1-1; D ambiguous. Germline V gene sequence: CDR1 SQVTM, CDR2 ANQGSEA. This CDR3 region has 11 residues. V was shortened by 3 bases and J by 1 base, with 3 bases between the two germline ends. CDR3 bases: TGCAGCGTTGAGGGGAACACTGAAGCTTTCTTT. It is translated as CSVEGNTEAFF.

This clone was detected a few times. This chain joins TRBV28 and TRBJ2-1; 14 positions match TRBD2. The germline CDR1 and CDR2 sequences are MDHEN and SYDVKM. J lost 2 bases, V lost 5 bases, and 14 bases had no gene match. The CDR3 sequence is 20 residues long. As DNA, the CDR3 is TGTGCCAGCAGTCCATGGGGGGGGACTAGCGGGAGTGAAGCCTACAATGAGCAGTTCTTC. It translates to CASSPWGGTSGSEAYNEQFF. The complete variable domain, with remaining parts taken from reference TRBV28 and TRBJ2-1, reads DVKVTQSSRYLVKRTGEKVFLECVQDMDHENMFWYRQDPGLGLRLIYFSYDVKMKEKGDIPEGYSVSREKKERFSLILESASTNQTSMYLCASSPWGGTSGSEAYNEQFFGPGTRLTVL.

The CDR3 bases are TGCGCCAGCAGCCAAGTTAGGGGATCCTACGAGCAGTACTTC. It yields the protein CASSQVRGSYEQYF. This rearrangement joins TRBV4-3 to TRBJ2-7; D possibly corresponds to TRBD1 (5 bases). V was shortened by 1 base and J by 1 base, with 8 bases between the two germline ends. This CDR3 comprises 14 residues. Germline CDR1 is LGHNA and CDR2 is YSLEER.

This rearrangement joins TRBV29-1 to TRBJ2-7; TRBD2 matches 7 bases. Trimming took 5 bases from V and 4 from J; bases not matched to a gene: 8. CDR3 length equals 13 residues. Germline-derived CDR1 and CDR2 are SQVTM and ANQGSEA. This CDR3 is CSVSLADFYEQYF. DNA of the CDR3: TGCAGCGTTTCCCTAGCGGATTTTTACGAGCAGTACTTC.

This clone was counted a few times. The chain carries TRBV6-5 and TRBJ2-1; maybe TRBD2 (6 bases). The germline gives CDR1 MNHEY, CDR2 SVGAGI. Trimming removed 3 bases at V and 0 bases at J, with 12 bases between. This CDR3 contains 16 residues. This chain's CDR3 is CASSYSAGSSYNEQFF. Written as DNA, the CDR3 is TGTGCCAGCAGTTATTCGGCGGGGAGCTCCTACAATGAGCAGTTCTTC.

On this clone: Other DNA sequences in the same sample also yield this CDR3. The chain carries TRBV28 and TRBJ2-7; D uncertain. The V gene lost 4 bases and the J gene lost 0 bases, with 1 base spanning the gap. Germline V lookup: CDR1 MDHEN, CDR2 SYDVKM. The length of the CDR3 is 11 residues. CDR3 nucleotides: TGTGCCAGCAGTTCCTCCTACGAGCAGTACTTC. Its translation: CASSSSYEQYF.

A few counts support this clone. CDR3 sequence (DNA): TGCAGCGTTGAACACGGATCCTACGAGCAGTACTTC. It encodes CSVEHGSYEQYF. J is TRBJ2-7 and V is TRBV29-1, with D hard to call. Germline assignment: CDR1 SQVTM and CDR2 ANQGSEA. V gave up 2 bases and J gave up 1 base, with 6 bases separating them. The CDR3 is 12 residues long.

The J gene is TRBJ2-3, the V gene TRBV5-1; no reliable D call. This CDR3 contains 12 residues. V was clipped by 4 bases and J by 3 bases, with 6 bases between them. Looked up from germline, CDR1 is SGHRS and CDR2 is YFSETQ. The CDR3 reads CASSDGTDTQYF. CDR3 DNA: TGCGCCAGCAGCGATGGGACAGATACGCAGTATTTT.

This clone was detected a few times. The rearrangement joins TRBV9 to TRBJ2-5; a weak D match, TRBD2 (5 bases). This CDR3 is 13 amino acids long. The V and J ends lost 3 bases and 5 bases respectively, with 11 bases between them. The germline gives CDR1 SGDLS, CDR2 YYNGEE. The CDR3 DNA is TGTGCCAGCAGCGCTATGTCGGGGGAGACCCAGTACTTC. It yields the protein CASSAMSGETQYF. Based on the CDR3 plus reference TRBV9 and TRBJ2-5, the full variable domain is DSGVTQTPKHLITATGQRVTLRCSPRSGDLSVYWYQQSLDQGLQFLIQYYNGEERAKGNILERFSAQQFPDLHSELNLSSLELGDSALYFCASSAMSGETQYFGPGTRLLVL.

This clone turned up a few times. V and J are TRBV30 and TRBJ2-2; no clear D. With 4 bases removed from V and 0 bases from J, the gap between germline ends came to 9 bases. The CDR3 runs 14 residues. Germline values: CDR1 GTSNPN, CDR2 SVGIG (reference sequence). The CDR3: CAWTGQPNTGELFF. The CDR3 nucleotides are TGTGCCTGGACTGGCCAGCCGAACACCGGGGAGCTGTTTTTT.

The chain has TRBV29-1 and TRBJ2-1; D possibly corresponds to TRBD1 (5 bases). The CDR3 is 10 amino acids. Between the trimmed V and J ends, which lost 7 bases and 10 bases, there was a span of 11 bases. CDR1 and CDR2 (germline): SQVTM, ANQGSEA. The CDR3 spells CSGTSGEQFF. In DNA, the CDR3 is TGCAGCGGTACATCAGGGGAGCAGTTCTTC.

With respect to this clone: The same CDR3 also results from other DNA sequences found in this sample. V usage is TRBV27 and J usage is TRBJ2-5; tentatively, D is TRBD2 (6 bases). The CDR3 length is 14 residues. The ends were cut back, 1 base at V and 2 bases at J, with 8 bases in the middle. Germline V gene lookup returns CDR1 MNHEY and CDR2 SMNVEV (reference sequence). DNA of the CDR3: TGTGCCAGCAGTTTATTGGGGGGACAAGAGACCCAGTACTTC. This sequence encodes CASSLLGGQETQYF.

There are a few counts of this clone. The chain has TRBV29-1 and TRBJ1-2; possible D gene TRBD1, 6 bases. Germline assignment: CDR1 SQVTM and CDR2 ANQGSEA. The CDR3 extends over 15 amino acids. The V gene lost 4 bases and the J gene lost 2 bases, with 17 bases spanning the gap. The CDR3 nucleotides read TGCAGCGTTGCCGATCCGGACAGAGAAAACTATGGCTACACCTTC. As protein: CSVADPDRENYGYTF.

As DNA, the CDR3 is TGCAGCGTCGAAATCGTCGAGATTATATCGCTCGCAGATACGCAGTATTTT. Protein: CSVEIVEIISLADTQYF. This chain joins TRBV29-1 and TRBJ2-3; D is uncertain. CDR1 and CDR2 from the germline V gene are SQVTM and ANQGSEA. Trimming stripped 6 bases from V and 4 bases from J, with 26 bases between. The CDR3 spans 17 residues.

The chain is built from TRBV11-2 and TRBJ2-5; tentative D call: TRBD2 (5 bases). Trimming left V 5 bases short and J 5 bases short, with 15 bases between. The germline CDR1 and CDR2 sequences are SGHAT and FQNNGV. This CDR3 is built from 14 residues. CDR3 in DNA: TGTGCCAGCAGCGATTCCGGACTGCCGGAGACCCAGTACTTC. Translated: CASSDSGLPETQYF.

The rearrangement joins TRBV6-6 to TRBJ2-7, with TRBD1 as a possible D gene (5 bases). V was cut by 0 bases and J by 2 bases, with 8 bases left in between. The CDR3 runs to 14 residues. The V gene's germline CDR1 is MNHNY and CDR2 SVGAGI (reference sequence). The CDR3 is CASSYSWTPYEQYF. CDR3 bases: TGTGCCAGCAGTTACTCATGGACACCCTACGAGCAGTACTTC.

A word on this clone: This likely traces to a read error, being one base from a far larger clone. The rearrangement uses TRBV4-2 and TRBJ2-7, with 7 bases that match TRBD1. The germline V gene encodes CDR1 LGHNA and CDR2 YNFKEQ. The J segment lost 2 bases and the V segment lost 0 bases, leaving 4 bases of the junction unmatched. CDR3 length: 15 residues. Here the CDR3 DNA reads TGTGCCAGCAGCCAAGATAGAGGGGGCCCCTACGAGCAGTACTTC. Protein: CASSQDRGGPYEQYF.

The rearrangement uses TRBV4-1 and TRBJ2-1; 7 nucleotides line up with TRBD2. From germline, CDR1 is MGHRA and CDR2 YSYEKL. The CDR3 has 16 amino acids. The V gene end was trimmed by 1 base and the J gene end by 4 bases; junction bases not matched to a gene: 7. For the CDR3, the DNA is TGCGCCAGCAGCCAAGCGGTTAGCGGGCCTTACAATGAGCAGTTCTTC. Protein product: CASSQAVSGPYNEQFF.

V gene TRBV29-1 combines with J gene TRBJ2-2, with 7 bases identical to TRBD1. V lost 1 base, J lost 0 bases, and 5 bases stayed unmatched. CDR3 length: 16 residues. Germline CDR1 SQVTM, CDR2 ANQGSEA. The CDR3 spells CSVEGDRDSNTGELFF. Here the CDR3 DNA reads TGCAGCGTTGAAGGGGACAGAGACTCGAACACCGGGGAGCTGTTTTTT.

The rearrangement joins TRBV29-1 to TRBJ2-7, with 10 bases matching TRBD1. Germline V gives CDR1 SQVTM, CDR2 ANQGSEA. This CDR3 spans 14 amino acids. J lost 7 bases, V lost 3 bases, and 9 bases had no gene match. CDR3 DNA sequence: TGCAGCGTTGACCCGGGACAGGGGACGAGGGAGCAGTACTTC. This translates into CSVDPGQGTREQYF.

The chain has TRBV5-1 and TRBJ2-1, with TRBD2 identical over 12 bases. Trimming at V came to 2 bases and at J to 8 bases, leaving 2 bases not matched to a gene. CDR1 and CDR2 (germline): SGHRS, YFSETQ. The CDR3 has 14 residues. Here the CDR3 DNA reads TGCGCCAGCAGCTTAAGACTAGCGGGAGATGAGCAGTTCTTC. It yields the protein CASSLRLAGDEQFF.

The chain links TRBV29-1 to TRBJ1-6; D might be TRBD1 (5 bases). V was pared by 0 bases and J by 9 bases, with 18 bases between. CDR3 length: 16 amino acids. Germline V CDR1 and CDR2: SQVTM, ANQGSEA. The CDR3 DNA sequence: TGCAGCGTTGAAGACTTAGCAGGGCCCCGCAGTTCACCCCTCCACTTT. This codes for CSVEDLAGPRSSPLHF.

This chain joins TRBV28 and TRBJ2-7; 7 bases fit TRBD2. The CDR3 extends over 16 amino acids. The V and J ends lost 8 bases and 0 bases, in that order; junction bases with no gene match: 13. The V gene's germline CDR1 is MDHEN and CDR2 SYDVKM. DNA for the CDR3: TGTGCCAGCTGTACTTCCTGGCGGGGGAGCTCCTACGAGCAGTACTTC. Translating gives CASCTSWRGSSYEQYF.

In its sample, this clone was seen a few times. Germline is not matched at one junction end, which may reflect a read error. CDR3 bases: TGCGCCAGCAGCCAAGACTATGGACAGGGAGGGACTGAAGCTTTCTTT. Translating it yields CASSQDYGQGGTEAFF. V and J are TRBV7-9 and TRBJ1-1; TRBD1 matches at 8 bases. In germline, CDR1 is SEHNR, CDR2 FQNEAQ (reference sequence). The CDR3 consists of 16 residues.

This chain connects TRBV5-1 to TRBJ1-6; weak D call: TRBD1 (5 bases). V lost 1 base and J lost 7, with 9 bases in between. The V gene's germline CDR1 is SGHRS and CDR2 YFSETQ. The CDR3 has 14 amino acids. The DNA of the CDR3 is TGCGCCAGCAGCTTGCAGGGTGGGAATTCACCCCTCCACTTT. This sequence encodes CASSLQGGNSPLHF.

The chain couples TRBV27 to TRBJ2-7; no firm D call. V lost 2 bases and J lost 4, with 9 bases in between. The CDR3 covers 13 residues. Germline CDR1 is MNHEY and CDR2 is SMNVEV (reference sequence). The CDR3 here is CASSLKATYEQYF. CDR3 coding DNA: TGTGCCAGCAGTTTAAAGGCAACATACGAGCAGTACTTC.

This clone was detected a few times. V is TRBV29-1 and J is TRBJ2-2; weak D call: TRBD1 (6 bases). CDR3 length: 12 residues. Per the germline V gene, CDR1 is SQVTM and CDR2 is ANQGSEA. The ends were cut back, 7 bases at V and 8 bases at J, with 14 bases in the middle. CDR3 residues: CSAPQGRGELFF. The CDR3 bases are TGCAGCGCCCCACAGGGCCGAGGGGAGCTGTTTTTT.

The rearrangement links TRBV27 to TRBJ2-3; D unresolved. CDR3 length equals 12 residues. From germline, CDR1 is MNHEY and CDR2 SMNVEV (reference sequence). Deletions cut 3 bases from V and 4 bases from J, with 5 bases between. The chain's CDR3 is CASSFPPDTQYF. In DNA, the CDR3 is TGTGCCAGCAGTTTCCCGCCAGATACGCAGTATTTT.